Listed here is a single T cell receptor beta chain. The age range of participants was about 18 to 95 years, with residence in more than 20 US areas. Participants reported their clinical history, and cohort assignment relied on those reports. This sample is drawn from a study of blood T cell repertoires in COVID-19. Study-wide context: Sources were T cells, B-cell-depleted T cells, or PBMCs; the material itself was cDNA or gDNA.

Trimming removed 7 bases from V and 2 bases from J, with 11 bases in between. The CDR3 extends over 13 amino acids. CDR1 is SGHDT and CDR2 is YYEEEE in the germline V gene. TCRdb's copy holds only in-frame clones and misses some; the assay was immunoSEQ multiplex PCR. This sample has some 300,000 clones, with 89% found just once. The clonotype comes from a woman in her fifties or sixties who had been exposed to COVID-19. The sequenced material came from PBMCs or T cells enriched from blood (not recorded which). This chain connects TRBV5-6 to TRBJ2-3; D remains ambiguous. The CDR3 region is CASAAVPTDTQYF. For the CDR3, the DNA is TGTGCCAGCGCCGCAGTACCCACAGATACGCAGTATTTT.